These T cell receptor beta chains were read from a single sample in a study of OX40 agonist ivuxolimab in advanced cancers. Measured with immunoSEQ multiplex PCR; TCRdb has only the in-frame clones, and not every one. This repertoire shows around 62,000 clones, around 80% found once; its top ten account for 1.6%. The sample was CD4+ or CD8+ T cells sorted from blood, taken in a trial of the OX40 agonist ivuxolimab. The receptors stem from an adult with an advanced solid tumor such as melanoma, head and neck, liver or kidney cancer. CDR3s include the opening cysteine and the closing phenylalanine or tryptophan. D genes are given only for firm matches. Clone sizes are given selectively: once, few, many, or a class where the clone is expanded.

>-|TRBD1|TRBJ2-7|TRBV5-4|14
CASSLRGLAGEQYF
TGTGCCAGCTCGCTGAGGGGGCTGGCTGGCGAGCAGTACTTC
>-|-|TRBJ2-2|TRBV7-9|16
CASSSQRLAVAGELFF
TGTGCCAGCAGCTCCCAGCGCCTAGCCGTAGCCGGGGAGCTGTTTTTT
>-|TRBD2|TRBJ2-7|TRBV28|13
CASSLSGAYEQYF
TGTGCCAGCAGTTTAAGCGGGGCCTACGAGCAGTACTTC
>once|-|TRBJ1-5|TRBV28|14
CASKEGTRYQPQHF
TGTGCCAGCAAGGAGGGGACAAGGTACCAGCCCCAGCATTTT
>-|-|TRBJ1-2|TRBV11-2|13
CASSSTTVYGYTF
TGTGCCAGCAGCTCGACGACAGTATATGGCTACACCTTC
>-|TRBD1|TRBJ2-7|TRBV18|12
CASSPATGVTSF
TGTGCCAGCTCACCAGCAACAGGGGTAACCTCTTTC
>-|-|TRBJ1-4|TRBV2|13
CASSDEGSEKLFF
TGTGCCAGCAGTGACGAGGGTTCTGAAAAACTGTTTTTT
>once|-|TRBJ2-4|TRBV27|14
CASSLEVAKNIQYF
TGTGCCAGCAGTTTGGAGGTGGCCAAAAACATTCAGTACTTC
>-|-|TRBJ2-3|TRBV28|16
CASRGGWVRSTDTQYF
TGTGCCAGCAGGGGGGGTTGGGTTAGGAGCACAGATACGCAGTATTTT
>-|-|TRBJ2-7|TRBV6-6|14
CASRGISRVYEQYF
TGTGCCAGCAGGGGGATTTCCAGGGTTTACGAGCAGTACTTC